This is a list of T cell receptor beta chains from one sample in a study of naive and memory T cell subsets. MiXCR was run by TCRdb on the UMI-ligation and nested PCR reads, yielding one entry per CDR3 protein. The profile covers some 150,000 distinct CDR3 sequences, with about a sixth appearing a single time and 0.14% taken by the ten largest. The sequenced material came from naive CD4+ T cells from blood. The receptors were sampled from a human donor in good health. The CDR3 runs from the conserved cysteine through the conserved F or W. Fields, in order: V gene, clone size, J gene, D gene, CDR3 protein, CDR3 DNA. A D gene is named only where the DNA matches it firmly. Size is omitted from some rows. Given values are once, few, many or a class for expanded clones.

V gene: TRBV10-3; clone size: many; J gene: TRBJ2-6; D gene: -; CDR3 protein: CAISESQSSGANVLTF; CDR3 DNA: TGTGCCATCAGTGAGTCCCAGAGCTCTGGGGCCAACGTCCTGACTTTC
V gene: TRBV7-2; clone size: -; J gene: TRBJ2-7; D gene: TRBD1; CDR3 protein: CASSTGTGIYEQYF; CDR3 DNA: TGTGCCAGCAGTACCGGGACAGGGATCTACGAGCAGTACTTC
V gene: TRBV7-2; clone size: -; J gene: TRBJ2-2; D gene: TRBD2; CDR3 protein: CASSSTGRLTGELFF; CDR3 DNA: TGTGCCAGCAGCTCAACCGGGAGGCTCACCGGGGAGCTGTTTTTT
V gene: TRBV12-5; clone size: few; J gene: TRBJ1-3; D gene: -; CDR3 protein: CASGLAGGNTIYF; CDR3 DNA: TGTGCTAGTGGTTTAGCGGGTGGAAACACCATATATTTT
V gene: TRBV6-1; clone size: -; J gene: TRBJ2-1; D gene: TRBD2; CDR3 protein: CASLISGNSYNEQFF; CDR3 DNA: TGTGCCAGCCTTATTAGCGGGAACTCCTACAATGAGCAGTTCTTC
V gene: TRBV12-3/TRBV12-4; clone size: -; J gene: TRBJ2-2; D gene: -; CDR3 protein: CASRGVLGTGELFF; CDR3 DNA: TGTGCCAGCAGAGGGGTTTTAGGGACCGGGGAGCTGTTTTTT
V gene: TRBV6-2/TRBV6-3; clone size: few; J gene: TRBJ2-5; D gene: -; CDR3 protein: CASSRPEVQETQYF; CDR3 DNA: TGTGCCAGCAGCCGCCCGGAGGTTCAAGAGACCCAGTACTTC
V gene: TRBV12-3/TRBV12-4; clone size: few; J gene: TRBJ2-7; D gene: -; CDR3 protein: CASSLGSRRETYEQYF; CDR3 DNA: TGTGCCAGCAGTTTAGGATCAAGGCGTGAGACCTACGAGCAGTACTTC
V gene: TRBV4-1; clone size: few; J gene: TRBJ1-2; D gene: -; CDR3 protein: CASSPLGLIYGYTF; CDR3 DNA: TGCGCCAGCAGCCCGTTGGGGCTGATCTATGGCTACACCTTC
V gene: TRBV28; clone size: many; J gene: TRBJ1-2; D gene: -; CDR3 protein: CASSQDYGYTF; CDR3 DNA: TGTGCCAGCAGTCAGGACTATGGCTACACCTTC
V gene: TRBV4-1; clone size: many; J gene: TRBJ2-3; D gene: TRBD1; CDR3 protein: CASSRTQTGTGDTQYF; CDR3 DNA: TGCGCCAGCAGCCGGACCCAGACAGGGACGGGAGATACGCAGTATTTT
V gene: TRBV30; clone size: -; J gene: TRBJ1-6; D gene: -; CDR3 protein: CAWASGGSPLHF; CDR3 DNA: TGTGCCTGGGCGTCAGGAGGTTCACCCCTCCACTTT
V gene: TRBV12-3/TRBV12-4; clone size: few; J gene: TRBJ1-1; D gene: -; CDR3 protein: CASSPRRGSTEAFF; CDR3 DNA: TGTGCCAGCAGTCCCCGGCGGGGGAGCACTGAAGCTTTCTTT
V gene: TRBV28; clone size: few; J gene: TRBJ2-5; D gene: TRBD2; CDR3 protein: CASSLLAGEETQYF; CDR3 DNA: TGTGCCAGCAGTTTATTAGCGGGAGAAGAGACCCAGTACTTC
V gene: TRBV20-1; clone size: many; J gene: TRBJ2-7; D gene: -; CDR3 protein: CSARDGSSYEQYF; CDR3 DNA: TGCAGTGCCCGGGATGGGAGCTCCTACGAGCAGTACTTC
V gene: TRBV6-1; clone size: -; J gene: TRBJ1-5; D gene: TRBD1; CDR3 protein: CASTGTGYQPQHF; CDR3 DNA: TGTGCCAGCACTGGGACAGGGTATCAGCCCCAGCATTTT
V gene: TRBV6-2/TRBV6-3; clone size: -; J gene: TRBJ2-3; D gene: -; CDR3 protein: CASSYSTGNPNTQYF; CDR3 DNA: TGTGCCAGCAGTTACTCGACGGGAAACCCGAACACGCAGTATTTT
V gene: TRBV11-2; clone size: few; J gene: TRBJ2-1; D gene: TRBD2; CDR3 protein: CASSYTGLAGAEQFF; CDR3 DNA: TGTGCCAGCAGCTATACGGGACTAGCGGGAGCAGAGCAGTTCTTC
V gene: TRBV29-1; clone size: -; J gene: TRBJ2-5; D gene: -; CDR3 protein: CSFLGHPSWYQETQYF; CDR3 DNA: TGCAGCTTCCTGGGACACCCGTCATGGTACCAAGAGACCCAGTACTTC
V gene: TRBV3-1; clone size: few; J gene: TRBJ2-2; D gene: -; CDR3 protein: CASSYGNTGELFF; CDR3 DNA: TGTGCCAGCAGCTACGGGAACACCGGGGAGCTGTTTTTT
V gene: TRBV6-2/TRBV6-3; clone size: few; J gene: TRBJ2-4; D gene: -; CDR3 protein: CGERKNIQYF; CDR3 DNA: TGTGGGGAGCGTAAAAACATTCAGTACTTC
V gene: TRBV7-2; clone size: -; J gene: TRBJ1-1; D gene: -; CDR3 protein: CASSLEAGFATEAFF; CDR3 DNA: TGTGCCAGCAGCTTAGAGGCAGGATTTGCGACTGAAGCTTTCTTT
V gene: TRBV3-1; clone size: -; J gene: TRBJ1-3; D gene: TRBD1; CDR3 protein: CASSRQGLKGNTIYF; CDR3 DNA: TGTGCCAGCAGCCGACAGGGCCTAAAAGGAAACACCATATATTTT
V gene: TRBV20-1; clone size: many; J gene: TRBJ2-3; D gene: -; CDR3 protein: CSARDAFYTTDTQYF; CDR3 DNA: TGCAGTGCTAGAGACGCTTTCTACACCACAGATACGCAGTATTTT
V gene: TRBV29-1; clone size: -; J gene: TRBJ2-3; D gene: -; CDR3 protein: CSVVNLAGGTQYF; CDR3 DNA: TGCAGCGTTGTGAACCTAGCAGGAGGTACGCAGTATTTT
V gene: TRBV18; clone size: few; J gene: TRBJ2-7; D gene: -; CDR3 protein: CASSPLQGEYEQYF; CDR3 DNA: TGTGCCAGCTCACCACTACAGGGAGAATACGAGCAGTACTTC
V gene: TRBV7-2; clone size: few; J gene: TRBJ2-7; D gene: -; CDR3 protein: CASSRTGTTMYYEQYF; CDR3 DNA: TGTGCCAGCAGCCGCACCGGGACCACAATGTACTACGAGCAGTACTTC
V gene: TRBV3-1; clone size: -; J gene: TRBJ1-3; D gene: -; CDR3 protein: CASSQRAGAGNTIYF; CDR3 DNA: TGTGCCAGCAGCCAAAGGGCAGGGGCTGGAAACACCATATATTTT
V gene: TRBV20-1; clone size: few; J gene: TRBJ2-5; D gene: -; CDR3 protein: CSASGLYQETQYF; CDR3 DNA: TGCAGTGCTAGCGGGTTGTACCAAGAGACCCAGTACTTC
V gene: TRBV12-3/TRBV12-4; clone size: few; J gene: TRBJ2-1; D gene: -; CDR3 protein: CASKGTSSYNEQFF; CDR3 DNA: TGTGCCAGCAAGGGCACCAGCTCCTACAATGAGCAGTTCTTC
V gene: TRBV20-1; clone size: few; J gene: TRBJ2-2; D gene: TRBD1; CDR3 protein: CSARGGGQGNTGELFF; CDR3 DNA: TGCAGTGCTAGAGGCGGGGGACAGGGTAACACCGGGGAGCTGTTTTTT
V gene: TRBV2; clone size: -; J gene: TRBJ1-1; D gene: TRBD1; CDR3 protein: CASRMTGISNTEAFF; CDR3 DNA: TGTGCCAGCAGGATGACAGGGATATCGAACACTGAAGCTTTCTTT
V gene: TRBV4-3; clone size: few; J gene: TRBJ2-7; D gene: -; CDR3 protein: CASSQDPSNEQYF; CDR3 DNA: TGCGCCAGCAGCCAGGACCCTTCGAACGAGCAGTACTTC
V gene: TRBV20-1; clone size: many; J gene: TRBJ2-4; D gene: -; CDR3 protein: CSASKGSKNIQYF; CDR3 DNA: TGCAGTGCAAGTAAAGGGTCCAAAAACATTCAGTACTTC
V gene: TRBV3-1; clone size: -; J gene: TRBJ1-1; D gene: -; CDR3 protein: CASSQGPAEAFF; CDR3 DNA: TGTGCCAGCAGCCAAGGACCCGCTGAAGCTTTCTTT
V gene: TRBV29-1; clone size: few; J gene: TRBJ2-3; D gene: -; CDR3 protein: CSVEVSTDTQYF; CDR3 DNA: TGCAGCGTTGAGGTCAGCACAGATACGCAGTATTTT
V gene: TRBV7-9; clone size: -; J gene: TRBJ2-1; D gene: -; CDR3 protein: CASSSARGRNYNEQFF; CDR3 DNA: TGTGCCAGCAGCTCCGCTCGAGGACGGAACTACAATGAGCAGTTCTTC
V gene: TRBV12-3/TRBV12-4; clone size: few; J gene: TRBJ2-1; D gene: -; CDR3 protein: CASSFLWERVQFF; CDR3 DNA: TGTGCCAGCAGTTTCTTGTGGGAGCGTGTGCAGTTCTTC
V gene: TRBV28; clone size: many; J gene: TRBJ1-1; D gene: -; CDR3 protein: CASSFEAEAFF; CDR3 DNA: TGTGCCAGCAGTTTTGAGGCTGAAGCTTTCTTT
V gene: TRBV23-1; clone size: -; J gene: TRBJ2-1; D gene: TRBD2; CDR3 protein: CASKGAGCYNEQFF; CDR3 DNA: TGCGCCAGCAAGGGAGCGGGATGCTACAATGAGCAGTTCTTC
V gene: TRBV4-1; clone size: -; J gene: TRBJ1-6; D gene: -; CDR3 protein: CASSQEGGRPYNSPLHF; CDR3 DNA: TGCGCCAGCAGCCAAGAAGGAGGCAGGCCTTATAATTCACCCCTCCACTTT